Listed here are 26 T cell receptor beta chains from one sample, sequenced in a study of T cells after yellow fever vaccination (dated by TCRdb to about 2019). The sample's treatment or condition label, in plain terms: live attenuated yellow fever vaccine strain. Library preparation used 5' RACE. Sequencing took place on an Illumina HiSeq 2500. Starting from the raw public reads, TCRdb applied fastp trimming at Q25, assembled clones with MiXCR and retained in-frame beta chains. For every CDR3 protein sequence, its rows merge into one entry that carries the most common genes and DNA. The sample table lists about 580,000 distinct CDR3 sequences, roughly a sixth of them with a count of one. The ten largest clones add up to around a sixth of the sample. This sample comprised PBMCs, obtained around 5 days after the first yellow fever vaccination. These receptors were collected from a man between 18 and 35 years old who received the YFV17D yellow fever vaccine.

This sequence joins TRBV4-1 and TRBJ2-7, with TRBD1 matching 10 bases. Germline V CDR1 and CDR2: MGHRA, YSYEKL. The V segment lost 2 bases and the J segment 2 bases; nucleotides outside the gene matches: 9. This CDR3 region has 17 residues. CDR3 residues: CASSQKTGQGVPYEQYF. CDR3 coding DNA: TGCGCCAGCAGCCAAAAAACCGGACAGGGGGTCCCCTACGAGCAGTACTTC.

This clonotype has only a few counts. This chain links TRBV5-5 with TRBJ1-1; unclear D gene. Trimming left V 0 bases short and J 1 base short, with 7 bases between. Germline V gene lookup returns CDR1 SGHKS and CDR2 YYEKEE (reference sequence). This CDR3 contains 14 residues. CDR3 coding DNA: TGTGCCAGCAGCTTGGTACAGCGGAACACTGAAGCTTTCTTT. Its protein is CASSLVQRNTEAFF.

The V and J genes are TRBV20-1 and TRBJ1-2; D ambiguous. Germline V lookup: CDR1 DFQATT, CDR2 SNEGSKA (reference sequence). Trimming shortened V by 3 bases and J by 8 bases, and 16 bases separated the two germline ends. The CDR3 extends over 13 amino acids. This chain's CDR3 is CSASTRRARGYTF. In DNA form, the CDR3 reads TGCAGTGCTAGTACTCGGAGGGCCCGGGGCTACACCTTC.

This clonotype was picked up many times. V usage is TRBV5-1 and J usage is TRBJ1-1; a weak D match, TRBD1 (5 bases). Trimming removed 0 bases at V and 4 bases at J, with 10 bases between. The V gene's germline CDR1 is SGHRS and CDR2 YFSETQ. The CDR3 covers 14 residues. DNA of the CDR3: TGCGCCAGCAGCTTGGACCGGAGGGGCACTGAAGCTTTCTTT. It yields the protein CASSLDRRGTEAFF.

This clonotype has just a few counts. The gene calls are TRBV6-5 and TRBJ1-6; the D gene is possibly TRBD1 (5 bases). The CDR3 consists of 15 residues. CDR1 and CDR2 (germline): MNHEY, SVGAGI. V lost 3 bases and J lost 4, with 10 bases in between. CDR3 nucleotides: TGTGCCAGCAGTTATTCGGGGCGATATAATTCACCCCTCCACTTT. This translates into CASSYSGRYNSPLHF.

The CDR3: CASSRPGTSGGIHTQYF. CDR3 DNA: TGTGCCAGCAGCCGTCCAGGGACTAGCGGGGGAATACATACGCAGTATTTT. The V call is TRBV3-1, the J call TRBJ2-3, with 14 bases identical to TRBD2. V shed 4 bases, J shed 7 bases, and the junction held 10 bases outside the gene matches. CDR3 size: 17 residues. Germline V gene data show CDR1 as LGHDT and CDR2 as YNNKEL (reference sequence).

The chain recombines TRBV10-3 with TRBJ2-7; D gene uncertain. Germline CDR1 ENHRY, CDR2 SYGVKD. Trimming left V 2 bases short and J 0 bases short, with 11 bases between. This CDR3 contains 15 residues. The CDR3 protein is CAISEGPISSYEQYV. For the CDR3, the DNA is TGTGCCATCAGTGAGGGACCAATTAGCTCCTACGAGCAGTACGTC.

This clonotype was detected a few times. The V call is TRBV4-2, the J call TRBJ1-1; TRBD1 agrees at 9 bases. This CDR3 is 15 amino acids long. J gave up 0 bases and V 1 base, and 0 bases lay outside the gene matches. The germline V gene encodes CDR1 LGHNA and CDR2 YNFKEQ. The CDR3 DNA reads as TGTGCCAGCAGCCAAGGGACAGGGGTGAACACTGAAGCTTTCTTT. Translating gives CASSQGTGVNTEAFF.

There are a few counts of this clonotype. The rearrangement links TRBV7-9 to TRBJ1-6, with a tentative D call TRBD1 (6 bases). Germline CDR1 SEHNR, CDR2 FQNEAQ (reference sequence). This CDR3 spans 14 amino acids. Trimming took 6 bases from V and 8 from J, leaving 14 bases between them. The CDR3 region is CASRWGDIDSPLHF. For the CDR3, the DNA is TGTGCCAGCAGGTGGGGGGACATAGATTCACCCCTCCACTTT.

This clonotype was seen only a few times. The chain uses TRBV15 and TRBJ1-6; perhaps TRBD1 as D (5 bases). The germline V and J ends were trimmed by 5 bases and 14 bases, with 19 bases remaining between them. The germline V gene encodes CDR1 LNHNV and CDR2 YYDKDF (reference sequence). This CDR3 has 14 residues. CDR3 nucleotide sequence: TGTGCCACCAGCTGGGGACCGACCTTGGGAGCCCTCCACTTT. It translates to CATSWGPTLGALHF.

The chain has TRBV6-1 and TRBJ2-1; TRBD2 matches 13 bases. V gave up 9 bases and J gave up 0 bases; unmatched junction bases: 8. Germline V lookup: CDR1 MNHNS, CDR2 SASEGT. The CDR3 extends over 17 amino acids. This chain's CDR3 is CASGLAGAFSSYNEQFF. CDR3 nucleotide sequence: TGTGCCAGTGGACTAGCGGGGGCCTTCAGCTCCTACAATGAGCAGTTCTTC.

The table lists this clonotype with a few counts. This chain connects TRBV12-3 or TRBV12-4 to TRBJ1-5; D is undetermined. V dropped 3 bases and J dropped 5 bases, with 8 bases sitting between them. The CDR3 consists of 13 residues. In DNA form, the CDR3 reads TGTGCCAGCAGTTTCCGGGAGGATCAGCCCCAGCATTTT. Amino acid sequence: CASSFREDQPQHF.

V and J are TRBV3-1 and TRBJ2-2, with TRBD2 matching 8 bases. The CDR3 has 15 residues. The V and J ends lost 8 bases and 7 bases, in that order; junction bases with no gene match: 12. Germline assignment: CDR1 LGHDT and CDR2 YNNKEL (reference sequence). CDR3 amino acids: CASSSRGGLDGELFF. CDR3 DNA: TGTGCCAGCTCGTCCCGGGGGGGCCTCGACGGGGAGCTGTTTTTT.

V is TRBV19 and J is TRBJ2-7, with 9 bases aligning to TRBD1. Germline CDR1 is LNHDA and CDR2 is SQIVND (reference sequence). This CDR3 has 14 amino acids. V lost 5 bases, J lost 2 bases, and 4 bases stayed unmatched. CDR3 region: CASSQQGAAYEQYF. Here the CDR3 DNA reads TGTGCCAGTAGTCAACAGGGGGCAGCCTACGAGCAGTACTTC.

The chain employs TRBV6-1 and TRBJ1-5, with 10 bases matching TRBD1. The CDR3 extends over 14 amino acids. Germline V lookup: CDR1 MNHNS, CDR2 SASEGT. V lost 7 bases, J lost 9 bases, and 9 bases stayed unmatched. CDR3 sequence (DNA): TGTGCCAGCAATATAGGACAGGGGGACCCGCCCCAGCATTTT. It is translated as CASNIGQGDPPQHF.

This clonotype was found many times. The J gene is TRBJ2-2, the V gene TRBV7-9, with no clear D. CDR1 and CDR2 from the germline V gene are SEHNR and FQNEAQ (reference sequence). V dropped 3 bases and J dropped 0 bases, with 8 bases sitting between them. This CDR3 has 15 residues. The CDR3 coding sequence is TGTGCCAGCAGCTTGGTCACCGCGAACACCGGGGAGCTGTTTTTT. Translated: CASSLVTANTGELFF.

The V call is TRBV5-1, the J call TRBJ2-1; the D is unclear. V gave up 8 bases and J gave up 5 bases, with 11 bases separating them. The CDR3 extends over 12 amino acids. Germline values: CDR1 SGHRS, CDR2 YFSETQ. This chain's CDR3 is CASTRSDNEQFF. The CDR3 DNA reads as TGCGCCAGTACGCGTTCCGACAATGAGCAGTTCTTC.

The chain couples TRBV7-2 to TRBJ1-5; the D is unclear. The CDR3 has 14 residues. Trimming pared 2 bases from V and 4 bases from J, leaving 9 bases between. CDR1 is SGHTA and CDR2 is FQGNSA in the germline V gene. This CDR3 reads CASSLWTINQPQHF. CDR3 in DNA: TGTGCCAGCAGCTTATGGACGATAAATCAGCCCCAGCATTTT.

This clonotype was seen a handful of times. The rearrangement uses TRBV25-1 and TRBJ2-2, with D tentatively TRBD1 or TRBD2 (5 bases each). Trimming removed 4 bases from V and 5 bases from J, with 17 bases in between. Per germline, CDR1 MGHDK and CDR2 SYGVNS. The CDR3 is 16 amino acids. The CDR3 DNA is TGTGCCAGCAGTGGCTCCGGGACCGGTGGTACCGGGGAGCTGTTTTTT. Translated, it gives CASSGSGTGGTGELFF.

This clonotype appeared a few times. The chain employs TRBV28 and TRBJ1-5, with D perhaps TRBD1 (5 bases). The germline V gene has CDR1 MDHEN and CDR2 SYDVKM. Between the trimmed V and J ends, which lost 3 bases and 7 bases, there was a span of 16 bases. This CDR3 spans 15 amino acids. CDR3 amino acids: CASSFPGTLSQPQHF. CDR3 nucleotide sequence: TGTGCCAGCAGTTTCCCCGGGACGCTCAGCCAGCCCCAGCATTTT.

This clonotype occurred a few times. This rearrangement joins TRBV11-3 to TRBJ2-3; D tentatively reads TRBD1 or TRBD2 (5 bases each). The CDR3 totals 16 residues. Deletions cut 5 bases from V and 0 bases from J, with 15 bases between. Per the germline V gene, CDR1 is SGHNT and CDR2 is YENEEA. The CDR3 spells CASSPSTAASTDTQYF. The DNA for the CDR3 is TGTGCCAGCAGCCCATCGACAGCGGCTAGCACAGATACGCAGTATTTT.

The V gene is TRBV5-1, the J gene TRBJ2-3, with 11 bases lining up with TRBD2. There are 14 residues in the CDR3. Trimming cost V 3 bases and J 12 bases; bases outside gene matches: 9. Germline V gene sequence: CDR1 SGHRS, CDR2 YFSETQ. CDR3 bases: TGCGCCAGCAGCTCTGCAGGGACTAGCGGTGCTCAGTATTTT. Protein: CASSSAGTSGAQYF.

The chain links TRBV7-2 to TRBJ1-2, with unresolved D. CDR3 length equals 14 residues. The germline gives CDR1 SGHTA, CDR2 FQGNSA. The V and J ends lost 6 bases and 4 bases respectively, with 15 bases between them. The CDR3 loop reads CASSLGTRAYGYTF. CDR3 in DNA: TGTGCCAGCAGTTTGGGAACGCGAGCCTATGGCTACACCTTC.

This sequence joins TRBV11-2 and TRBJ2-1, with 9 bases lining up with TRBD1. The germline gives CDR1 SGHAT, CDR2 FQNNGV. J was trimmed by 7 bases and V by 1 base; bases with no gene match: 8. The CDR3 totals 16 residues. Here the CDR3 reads CASSLAATGGGNEQFF. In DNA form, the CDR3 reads TGTGCCAGCAGCTTAGCCGCGACAGGGGGTGGGAATGAGCAGTTCTTC.

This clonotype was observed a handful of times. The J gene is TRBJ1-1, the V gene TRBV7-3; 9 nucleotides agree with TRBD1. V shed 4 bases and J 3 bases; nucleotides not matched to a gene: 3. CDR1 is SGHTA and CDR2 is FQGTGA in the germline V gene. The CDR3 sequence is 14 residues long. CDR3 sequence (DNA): TGTGCCAGCAGCTCCGGACAGGGGCACACTGAAGCTTTCTTT. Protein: CASSSGQGHTEAFF.

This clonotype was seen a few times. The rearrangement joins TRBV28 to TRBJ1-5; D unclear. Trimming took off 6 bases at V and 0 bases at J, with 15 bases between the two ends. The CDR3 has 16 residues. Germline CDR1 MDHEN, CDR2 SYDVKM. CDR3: CASRLWTENSNQPQHF. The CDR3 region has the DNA TGTGCCAGCAGGCTATGGACTGAAAATAGCAATCAGCCCCAGCATTTT.